This T cell receptor beta chain was identified in a study of cytomegalovirus exposure and HLA in healthy donors. Study-wide findings and caveats: TCR beta chains numbering more than 150 were designated cytomegalovirus-associated.

V trimming: 4 bases; J trimming: 7 bases; junction bases outside the gene matches: 8. The CDR3 loop spans 14 amino acids. The germline gives CDR1 SGDLS, CDR2 YYNGEE. It was with 60 Vbeta and 13 Jbeta primers that the PCR ran. Per the study methods: Unique TCR beta chains numbered 80 million to 95 million in a later analysis, with around 12 million shared. Libraries were prepared by immunoSEQ multiplex PCR; TCRdb keeps only in-frame clonotypes and omits some of them. V and J calls and clone size are as listed in that table; D and trimming were resolved from the DNA. The sample records 150,000 to 200,000 clones, around 86% being singletons. The sample holds a few counts of this clone. The antigen remains unidentified.

This TCR derives from a man aged 45-60 years in good health and CMV-seropositive. The sample consisted of PBMCs. The rearrangement joins TRBV9 to TRBJ2-1, with TRBD2 matching 7 bases. The CDR3 region has the DNA TGTGCCAGCAGCTCCCAGGGACTACCAAATGAGCAGTTCTTC. Translated: CASSSQGLPNEQFF.